These 11 T cell receptor beta chains were all obtained from the same sample, sequenced in a study of glioma-infiltrating T cells after dendritic cell vaccination. Repertoires were generated with immunoSEQ multiplex PCR, while TCRdb's copy carries only in-frame clones and drops some. The data contain tens of thousands of clones, approximately 85% of them singletons. The sample in question was blood, obtained before dendritic cell vaccination. These receptors all stem from a human donor with glioblastoma.

The table lists this clone with a count of one. The rearrangement links TRBV7-6 to TRBJ2-1; 8 bases line up with TRBD2. Trimming took 3 bases from V and 7 from J; bases not matched to a gene: 8. Germline V gene data show CDR1 as SGHVS and CDR2 as FNYEAQ. There are 15 residues in the CDR3. CDR3 residues: CASSFAGGATNEQFF. The CDR3 nucleotides read TGTGCCAGCAGCTTTGCCGGGGGGGCCACAAATGAGCAGTTCTTC. The complete variable domain, with remaining parts taken from reference TRBV7-6 and TRBJ2-1, reads GAGVSQSPRYKVTKRGQDVALRCDPISGHVSLYWYRQALGQGPEFLTYFNYEAQQDKSGLPNDRFSAERPEGSISTLTIQRTEQRDSAMYRCASSFAGGATNEQFFGPGTRLTVL.

The rearrangement joins TRBV10-2 to TRBJ2-1, with 9 bases identical to TRBD2. In germline, CDR1 is WSHSY, CDR2 SAAADI. J was trimmed by 8 bases and V by 7 bases; bases with no gene match: 12. This CDR3 contains 15 residues. CDR3 loop: CASTGGGAFYDEQFF. The CDR3 DNA reads as TGCGCCAGCACGGGCGGGGGGGCCTTTTACGATGAGCAGTTCTTC.

The chain combines TRBV4-1 with TRBJ2-1; D perhaps matches TRBD2 (5 bases). This CDR3 comprises 17 residues. Germline V CDR1 and CDR2: MGHRA, YSYEKL. Trimming took off 0 bases at V and 8 bases at J, with 20 bases between the two ends. DNA for the CDR3: TGCGCCAGCAGCCAAGAATATGAGTCGCGGGCCGGGGATGAGCAGTTCTTC. Protein: CASSQEYESRAGDEQFF.

The chain has TRBV10-2 and TRBJ1-5, with TRBD1 identical over 10 bases. The germline V gene encodes CDR1 WSHSY and CDR2 SAAADI. The CDR3 totals 15 residues. V shed 6 bases and J 8 bases; nucleotides not matched to a gene: 10. The CDR3 is CASSTGTGVGKPQHF. The CDR3 nucleotides are TGCGCCAGCAGCACCGGGACAGGGGTGGGGAAGCCCCAGCATTTT.

The CDR3 loop is CASSYSTGHNYGYTF. In DNA, the CDR3 is TGTGCCAGCAGTTACTCAACAGGGCATAACTATGGCTACACCTTC. The J gene is TRBJ1-2, the V gene TRBV6-5, with D perhaps TRBD1 (6 bases). Trimming removed 0 bases from V and 1 base from J, with 9 bases in between. CDR3 size: 15 residues. Germline V gives CDR1 MNHEY, CDR2 SVGAGI.

DNA of the CDR3: TGCGCCAGCAGCTTGGCGGGGAGCTCCTATAATTCACCCCTCCACTTT. This gives the protein CASSLAGSSYNSPLHF. J is TRBJ1-6 and V is TRBV5-1; no clear D gene. There are 16 residues in the CDR3. Trimming pared 0 bases from V and 0 bases from J, leaving 7 bases between. Germline values: CDR1 SGHRS, CDR2 YFSETQ.

In this sample, this clone turned up once. The chain employs TRBV5-1 and TRBJ2-7; 7 nucleotides line up with TRBD2. The CDR3 is made up of 16 amino acids. Per germline, CDR1 SGHRS and CDR2 YFSETQ. Unmatched junction bases numbered 11, after V lost 0 bases and J lost 5 bases. The CDR3 nucleotides read TGCGCCAGCAGCTTGGTGGCGGGGGTGCCCGGGGACGAGCAGTACTTC. Translation gives CASSLVAGVPGDEQYF.

The chain couples TRBV27 to TRBJ1-5; 9 positions agree with TRBD1. The length of the CDR3 is 12 residues. Trimming took 6 bases from V and 9 from J; bases not matched to a gene: 3. The germline V gene encodes CDR1 MNHEY and CDR2 SMNVEV (reference sequence). The CDR3 spells CASRTGGGPQHF. CDR3 bases: TGTGCCAGCAGGACAGGGGGGGGGCCCCAGCATTTT.

This chain connects TRBV11-2 to TRBJ1-5; D gene unclear. The V end was cut by 1 base, the J end by 4 bases, with 5 bases between. From germline, CDR1 is SGHAT and CDR2 FQNNGV. The CDR3 covers 13 residues. The CDR3 DNA reads TGTGCCAGCAGCTTAGGAGATAATCAGCCCCAGCATTTT. It yields the protein CASSLGDNQPQHF. The whole variable domain, remainder taken from reference TRBV11-2 and TRBJ1-5, is EAGVAQSPRYKIIEKRQSVAFWCNPISGHATLYWYQQILGQGPKLLIQFQNNGVVDDSQLPKDRFSAERLKGVDSTLKIQPAKLEDSAVYLCASSLGDNQPQHFGDGTRLSIL.

CDR3 sequence reads: CASTLGSPGAGNTIYF. CDR3 DNA sequence: TGTGCCAGCACCTTAGGATCTCCAGGCGCTGGAAACACCATATATTTT. The chain combines TRBV9 with TRBJ1-3; D remains unclear. CDR3 size: 16 residues. V was shortened by 6 bases and J by 2 bases, with 18 bases between the two germline ends. CDR1 and CDR2 (germline): SGDLS, YYNGEE.

A few counts support this clone. The chain uses TRBV4-1 and TRBJ1-2, with a tentative D call TRBD1 (6 bases). Trimming removed 1 base from V and 5 bases from J, with 20 bases in between. Germline CDR1 is MGHRA and CDR2 is YSYEKL. This CDR3 is built from 17 residues. CDR3 sequence (DNA): TGCGCCAGCAGCCAAGGGTGGGGGCGAAGAGGCTGGTATGGCTACACCTTC. It is translated as CASSQGWGRRGWYGYTF.